The 2 T cell receptor beta chains below were found in one sample sequenced in a study of metastatic and nonmetastatic thyroid tumors. TCRdb reassembled clones from the PCR reads with MiXCR. The table lists about 43,000 clones, 3% to 3.5% of them singletons, with approximately 9.8% in the top ten. All patients were treatment-naive before thyroid surgery. The sample consisted of blood. The receptors come from a female donor with papillary thyroid cancer or a benign thyroid nodule (not recorded which). Some clones in this sample may be carry-over from other donors' samples.

This chain joins TRBV6-9 and TRBJ2-1; 10 bases match TRBD2. Germline CDR1 and CDR2: MNHGY and SVAAGI. This CDR3 is 16 amino acids long. V trimming: 3 bases; J trimming: 2 bases; junction bases outside the gene matches: 4. CDR3 region: CASSYSTSGTYNEQFF. The CDR3 DNA is TGTGCCAGCAGTTACAGTACTAGCGGGACCTACAATGAGCAGTTCTTC.

This clone was picked up many times. The chain joins TRBV20-1 to TRBJ2-3; weak D call: TRBD2 (5 bases). In germline, CDR1 is DFQATT, CDR2 SNEGSKA (reference sequence). This CDR3 region has 15 residues. Trimming cost V 7 bases and J 2 bases, with 19 bases left between them. The CDR3 is CSVTDREFDTDTQYF. The CDR3, as DNA: TGCAGTGTAACGGATAGGGAGTTCGACACAGATACGCAGTATTTT.